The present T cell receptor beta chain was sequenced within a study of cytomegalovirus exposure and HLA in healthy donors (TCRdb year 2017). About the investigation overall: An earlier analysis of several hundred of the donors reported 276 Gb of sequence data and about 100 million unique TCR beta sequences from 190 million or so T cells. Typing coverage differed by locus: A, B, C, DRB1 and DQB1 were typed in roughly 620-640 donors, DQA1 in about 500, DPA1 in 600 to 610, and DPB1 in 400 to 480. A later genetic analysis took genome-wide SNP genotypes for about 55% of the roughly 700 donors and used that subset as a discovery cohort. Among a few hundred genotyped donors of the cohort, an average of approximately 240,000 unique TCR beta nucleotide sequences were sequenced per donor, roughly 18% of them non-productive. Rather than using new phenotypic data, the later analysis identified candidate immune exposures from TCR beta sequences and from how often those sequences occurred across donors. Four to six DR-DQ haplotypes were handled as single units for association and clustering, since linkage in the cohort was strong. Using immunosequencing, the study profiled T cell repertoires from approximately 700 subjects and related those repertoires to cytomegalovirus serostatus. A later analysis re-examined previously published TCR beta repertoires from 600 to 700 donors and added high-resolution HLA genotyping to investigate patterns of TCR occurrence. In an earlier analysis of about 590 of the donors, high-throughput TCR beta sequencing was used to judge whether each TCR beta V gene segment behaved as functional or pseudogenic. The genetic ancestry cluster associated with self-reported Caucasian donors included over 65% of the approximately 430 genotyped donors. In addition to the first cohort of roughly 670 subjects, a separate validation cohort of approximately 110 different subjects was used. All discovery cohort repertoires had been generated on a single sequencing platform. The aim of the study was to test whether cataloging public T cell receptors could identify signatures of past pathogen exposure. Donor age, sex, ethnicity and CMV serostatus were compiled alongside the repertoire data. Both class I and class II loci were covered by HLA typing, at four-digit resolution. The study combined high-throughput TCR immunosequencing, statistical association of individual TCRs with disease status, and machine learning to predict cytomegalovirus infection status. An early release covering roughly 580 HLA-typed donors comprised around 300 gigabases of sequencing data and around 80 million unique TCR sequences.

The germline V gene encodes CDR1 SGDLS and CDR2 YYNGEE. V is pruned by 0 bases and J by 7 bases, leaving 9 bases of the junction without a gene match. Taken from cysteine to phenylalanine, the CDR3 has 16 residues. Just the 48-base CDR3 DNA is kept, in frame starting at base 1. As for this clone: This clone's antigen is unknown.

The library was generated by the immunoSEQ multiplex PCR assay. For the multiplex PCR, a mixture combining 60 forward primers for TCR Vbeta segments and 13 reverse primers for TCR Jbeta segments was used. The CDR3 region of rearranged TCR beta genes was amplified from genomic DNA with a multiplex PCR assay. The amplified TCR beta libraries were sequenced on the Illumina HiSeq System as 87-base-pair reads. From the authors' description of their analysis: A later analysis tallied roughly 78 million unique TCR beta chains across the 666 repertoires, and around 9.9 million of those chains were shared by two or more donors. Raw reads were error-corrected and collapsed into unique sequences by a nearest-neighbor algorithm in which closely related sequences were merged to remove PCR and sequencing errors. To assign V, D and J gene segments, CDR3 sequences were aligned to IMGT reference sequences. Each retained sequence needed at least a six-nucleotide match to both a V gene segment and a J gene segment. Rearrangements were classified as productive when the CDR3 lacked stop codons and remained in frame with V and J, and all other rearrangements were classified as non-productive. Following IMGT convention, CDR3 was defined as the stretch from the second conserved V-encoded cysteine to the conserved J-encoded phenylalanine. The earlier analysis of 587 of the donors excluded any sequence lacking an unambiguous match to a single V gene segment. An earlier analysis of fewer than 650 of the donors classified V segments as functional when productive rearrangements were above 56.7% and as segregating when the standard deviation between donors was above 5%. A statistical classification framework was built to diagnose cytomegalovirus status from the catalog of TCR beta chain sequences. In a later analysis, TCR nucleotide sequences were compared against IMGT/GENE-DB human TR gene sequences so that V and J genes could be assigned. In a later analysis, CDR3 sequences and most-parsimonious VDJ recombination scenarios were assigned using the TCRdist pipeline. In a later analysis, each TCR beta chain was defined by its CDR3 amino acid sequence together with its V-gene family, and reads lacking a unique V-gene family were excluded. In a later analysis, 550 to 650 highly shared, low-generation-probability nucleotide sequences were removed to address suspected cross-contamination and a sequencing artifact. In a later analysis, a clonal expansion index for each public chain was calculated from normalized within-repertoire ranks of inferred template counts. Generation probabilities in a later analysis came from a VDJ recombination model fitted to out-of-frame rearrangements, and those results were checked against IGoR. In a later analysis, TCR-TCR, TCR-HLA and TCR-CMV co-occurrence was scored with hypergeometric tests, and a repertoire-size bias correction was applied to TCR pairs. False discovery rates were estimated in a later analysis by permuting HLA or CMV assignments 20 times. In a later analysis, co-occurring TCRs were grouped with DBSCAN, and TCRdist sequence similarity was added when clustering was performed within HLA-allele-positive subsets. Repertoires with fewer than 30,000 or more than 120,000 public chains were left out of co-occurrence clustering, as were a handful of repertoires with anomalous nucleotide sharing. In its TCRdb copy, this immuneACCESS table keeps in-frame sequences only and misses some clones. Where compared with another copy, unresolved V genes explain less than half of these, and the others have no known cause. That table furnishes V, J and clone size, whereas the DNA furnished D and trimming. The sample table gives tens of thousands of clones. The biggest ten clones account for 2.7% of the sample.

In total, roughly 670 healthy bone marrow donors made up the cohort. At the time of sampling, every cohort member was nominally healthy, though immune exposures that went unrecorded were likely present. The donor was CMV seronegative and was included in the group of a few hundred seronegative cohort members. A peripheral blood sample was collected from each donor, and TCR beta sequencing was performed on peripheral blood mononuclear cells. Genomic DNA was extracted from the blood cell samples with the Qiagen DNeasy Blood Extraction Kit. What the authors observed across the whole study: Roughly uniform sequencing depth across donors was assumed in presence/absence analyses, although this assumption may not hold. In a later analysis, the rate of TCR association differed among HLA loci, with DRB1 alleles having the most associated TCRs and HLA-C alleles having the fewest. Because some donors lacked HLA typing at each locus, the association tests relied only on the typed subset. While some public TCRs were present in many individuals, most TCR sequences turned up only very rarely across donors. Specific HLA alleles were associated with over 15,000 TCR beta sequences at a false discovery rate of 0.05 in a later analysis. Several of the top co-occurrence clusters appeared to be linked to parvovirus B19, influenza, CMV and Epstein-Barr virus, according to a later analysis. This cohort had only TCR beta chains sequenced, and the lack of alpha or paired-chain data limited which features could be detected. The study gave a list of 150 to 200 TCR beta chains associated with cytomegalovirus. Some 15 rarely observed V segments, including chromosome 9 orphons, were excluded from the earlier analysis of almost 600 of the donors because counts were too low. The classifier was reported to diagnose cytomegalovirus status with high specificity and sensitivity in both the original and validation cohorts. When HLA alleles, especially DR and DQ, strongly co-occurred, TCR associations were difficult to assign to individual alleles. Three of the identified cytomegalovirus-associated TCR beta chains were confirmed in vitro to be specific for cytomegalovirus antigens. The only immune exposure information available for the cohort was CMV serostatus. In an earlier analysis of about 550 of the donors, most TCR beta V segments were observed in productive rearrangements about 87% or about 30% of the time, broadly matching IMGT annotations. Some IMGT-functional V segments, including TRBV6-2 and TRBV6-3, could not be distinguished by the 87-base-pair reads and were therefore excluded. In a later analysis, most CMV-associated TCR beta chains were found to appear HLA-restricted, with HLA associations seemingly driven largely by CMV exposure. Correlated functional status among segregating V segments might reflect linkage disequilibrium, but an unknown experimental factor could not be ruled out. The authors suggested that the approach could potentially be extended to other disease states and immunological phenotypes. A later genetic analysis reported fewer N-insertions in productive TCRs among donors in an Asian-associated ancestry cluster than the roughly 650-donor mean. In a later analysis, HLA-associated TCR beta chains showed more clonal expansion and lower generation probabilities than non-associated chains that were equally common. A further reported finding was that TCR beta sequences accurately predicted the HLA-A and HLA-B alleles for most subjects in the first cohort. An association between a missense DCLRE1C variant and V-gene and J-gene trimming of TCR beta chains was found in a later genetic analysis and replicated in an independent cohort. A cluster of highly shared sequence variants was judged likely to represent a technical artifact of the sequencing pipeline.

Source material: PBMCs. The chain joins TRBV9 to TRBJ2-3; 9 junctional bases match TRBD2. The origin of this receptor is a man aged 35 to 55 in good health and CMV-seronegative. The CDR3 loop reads CASSVATAGGLYTQYF. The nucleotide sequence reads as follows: TGTGCCAGCAGCGTAGCTACGGCGGGGGGGCTTTATACGCAGTATTTT. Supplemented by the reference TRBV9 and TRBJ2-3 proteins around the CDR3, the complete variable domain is DSGVTQTPKHLITATGQRVTLRCSPRSGDLSVYWYQQSLDQGLQFLIQYYNGEERAKGNILERFSAQQFPDLHSELNLSSLELGDSALYFCASSVATAGGLYTQYFGPGTRLTVL.